This is a list of T cell receptor beta chains from one sample in a study of naive and memory T cell subsets. TCRdb analysed the UMI-ligation and nested PCR reads with MiXCR anew, one entry per CDR3 protein. The sample lists under 150,000 distinct CDR3 sequences; around 21% were seen once. The sequenced material came from naive CD8+ T cells from blood. Every receptor here comes from a human donor in good health. CDR3s include the opening cysteine and the closing phenylalanine or tryptophan. D genes are given only for firm matches. The size entry is marked missing in some rows and otherwise reads once, few, many or a size class.

clone_size: NA; d_call: NA; v_call: TRBV6-2/TRBV6-3; cdr3_length: 15; j_call: TRBJ2-2; cdr3_nt: TGTGCCAGCACCGAGGTGAGACCGAACACCGGGGAGCTGTTTTTT; cdr3_aa: CASTEVRPNTGELFF
clone_size: NA; d_call: NA; v_call: TRBV7-2; cdr3_length: 13; j_call: TRBJ2-7; cdr3_nt: TGTGCCAGCAGCTTAAATCGGGGAAACGAGCAGTACTTC; cdr3_aa: CASSLNRGNEQYF
clone_size: NA; d_call: NA; v_call: TRBV2; cdr3_length: 14; j_call: TRBJ1-1; cdr3_nt: TGTGCCAGCACCCCGACCGGGGGAGGGACTGAAGCTTTCTTT; cdr3_aa: CASTPTGGGTEAFF
clone_size: NA; d_call: NA; v_call: TRBV10-3; cdr3_length: 13; j_call: TRBJ1-1; cdr3_nt: TGTGCCATCAGACCTGACATCAACACTGAAGCTTTCTTT; cdr3_aa: CAIRPDINTEAFF
clone_size: NA; d_call: NA; v_call: TRBV28; cdr3_length: 11; j_call: TRBJ2-3; cdr3_nt: TGTGCCAGCAGTCCTTTTGGTACGCAGTATTTT; cdr3_aa: CASSPFGTQYF
clone_size: NA; d_call: NA; v_call: TRBV28; cdr3_length: 12; j_call: TRBJ2-7; cdr3_nt: TGTGCCAGCAGTTTACTAGGGGGCGAGCAGTACTTC; cdr3_aa: CASSLLGGEQYF
clone_size: NA; d_call: NA; v_call: TRBV6-5; cdr3_length: 11; j_call: TRBJ1-1; cdr3_nt: TGTGCCAGCACTGACGGGATTGAAGCTTTCTTT; cdr3_aa: CASTDGIEAFF
clone_size: NA; d_call: NA; v_call: TRBV4-1; cdr3_length: 12; j_call: TRBJ2-1; cdr3_nt: TGCGCCAGCAGCCAAGAATACACGGAGCAGTTCTTC; cdr3_aa: CASSQEYTEQFF
clone_size: NA; d_call: NA; v_call: TRBV6-5; cdr3_length: 13; j_call: TRBJ2-3; cdr3_nt: TGTGCCAGCAGACTAGCCTCCACAGATACGCAGTATTTT; cdr3_aa: CASRLASTDTQYF
clone_size: NA; d_call: TRBD2; v_call: TRBV11-2; cdr3_length: 18; j_call: TRBJ2-1; cdr3_nt: TGTGCCAGCAGCCACGGCGGGCTAGCGGGAGTTTCCAACAATGAGCAGTTCTTC; cdr3_aa: CASSHGGLAGVSNNEQFF
clone_size: NA; d_call: NA; v_call: TRBV9; cdr3_length: 13; j_call: TRBJ2-2; cdr3_nt: TGTGCCAGCAGCGTAGTCGAGTCCGGGGAGCTGTTTTTT; cdr3_aa: CASSVVESGELFF
clone_size: NA; d_call: NA; v_call: TRBV12-3/TRBV12-4; cdr3_length: 15; j_call: TRBJ1-5; cdr3_nt: TGTGCCAGCAGTTTGGGGCAGGGCTACGCTCAGCCCCAGCATTTT; cdr3_aa: CASSLGQGYAQPQHF
clone_size: NA; d_call: TRBD2; v_call: TRBV19; cdr3_length: 14; j_call: TRBJ2-1; cdr3_nt: TGTGCCAGTATGGGAGCGGGAGTAGGAAATGAGCAGTTCTTC; cdr3_aa: CASMGAGVGNEQFF
clone_size: few; d_call: NA; v_call: TRBV29-1; cdr3_length: 11; j_call: TRBJ2-7; cdr3_nt: TGCAGCGTTGAAGCGCACTACGAGCAGTACTTC; cdr3_aa: CSVEAHYEQYF
clone_size: few; d_call: NA; v_call: TRBV27; cdr3_length: 14; j_call: TRBJ1-6; cdr3_nt: TGTGCCAGCAGTTTATGGGCCCTGAATTCACCCCTCCACTTT; cdr3_aa: CASSLWALNSPLHF
clone_size: few; d_call: NA; v_call: TRBV29-1; cdr3_length: 12; j_call: TRBJ2-1; cdr3_nt: TGCAGCGTTCGCGCCGACTCCAATGAGCAGTTCTTC; cdr3_aa: CSVRADSNEQFF
clone_size: few; d_call: NA; v_call: TRBV5-6; cdr3_length: 14; j_call: TRBJ1-1; cdr3_nt: TGTGCCAGCAGCTCTTTTTTGGGGAACACTGAAGCTTTCTTT; cdr3_aa: CASSSFLGNTEAFF
clone_size: NA; d_call: TRBD1; v_call: TRBV7-8; cdr3_length: 16; j_call: TRBJ2-1; cdr3_nt: TGTGCCAGCAGCTTATTAGGGGGCGGCTCCTACAATGAGCAGTTCTTC; cdr3_aa: CASSLLGGGSYNEQFF
clone_size: NA; d_call: TRBD1; v_call: TRBV11-1; cdr3_length: 13; j_call: TRBJ1-2; cdr3_nt: TGTGCCAGCAGGGAACAGGGGGCTGATGGCTACACCTTC; cdr3_aa: CASREQGADGYTF
clone_size: NA; d_call: NA; v_call: TRBV6-9; cdr3_length: 17; j_call: TRBJ1-5; cdr3_nt: TGTGCCAGCAGTTATTCGAGATTAAAATTTAGCAATCAGCCCCAGCATTTT; cdr3_aa: CASSYSRLKFSNQPQHF
clone_size: few; d_call: NA; v_call: TRBV29-1; cdr3_length: 13; j_call: TRBJ2-7; cdr3_nt: TGCAGCGTTGAAGACCCGGGCCGCTACGAGCAGTACTTC; cdr3_aa: CSVEDPGRYEQYF
clone_size: NA; d_call: TRBD1; v_call: TRBV12-5; cdr3_length: 17; j_call: TRBJ2-3; cdr3_nt: TGTGCTAGTGGTTTGGTACAAACGGGACAGGGGACAGATACGCAGTATTTT; cdr3_aa: CASGLVQTGQGTDTQYF
clone_size: few; d_call: TRBD1; v_call: TRBV19; cdr3_length: 13; j_call: TRBJ1-2; cdr3_nt: TGTGCCAGTTCAGGCGAGGGACAGAAGGGCTACACCTTC; cdr3_aa: CASSGEGQKGYTF
clone_size: NA; d_call: TRBD2; v_call: TRBV6-1; cdr3_length: 16; j_call: TRBJ2-1; cdr3_nt: TGTGCCAGCAGTGAAAGAATTCTAGCGGGGAGAGATGAGCAGTTCTTC; cdr3_aa: CASSERILAGRDEQFF
clone_size: many; d_call: NA; v_call: TRBV29-1; cdr3_length: 12; j_call: TRBJ1-1; cdr3_nt: TGCAGCGTTGAAGAGGGGTTCTCTGAAGCTTTCTTT; cdr3_aa: CSVEEGFSEAFF
clone_size: NA; d_call: TRBD1; v_call: TRBV29-1; cdr3_length: 14; j_call: TRBJ1-1; cdr3_nt: TGCAGCGTTGAAGATCCGGAGGGGGCCGCTGAAGCTTTCTTT; cdr3_aa: CSVEDPEGAAEAFF
clone_size: few; d_call: NA; v_call: TRBV4-1; cdr3_length: 15; j_call: TRBJ1-2; cdr3_nt: TGCGCCAGCAGCCAAGAGGTTGTCGGCTACTATGGCTACACCTTC; cdr3_aa: CASSQEVVGYYGYTF
clone_size: NA; d_call: NA; v_call: TRBV29-1; cdr3_length: 11; j_call: TRBJ2-2; cdr3_nt: TGCAGCGGAGTGGGAGCCGGGGAGCTGTTTTTT; cdr3_aa: CSGVGAGELFF
clone_size: NA; d_call: TRBD1; v_call: TRBV12-3/TRBV12-4; cdr3_length: 13; j_call: TRBJ2-7; cdr3_nt: TGTGCCAGCAGCCAAGGGGGCCCTAGGGAGCAGTACTTC; cdr3_aa: CASSQGGPREQYF
clone_size: few; d_call: TRBD1; v_call: TRBV28; cdr3_length: 16; j_call: TRBJ2-3; cdr3_nt: TGTGCCAGCAGCCTGGAGCCCGGGACAGCTTCGGGTACGCAGTATTTT; cdr3_aa: CASSLEPGTASGTQYF
clone_size: few; d_call: NA; v_call: TRBV7-9; cdr3_length: 11; j_call: TRBJ2-7; cdr3_nt: TGTGCCAGCAGCCCCACAGGGAGGCAGTACTTC; cdr3_aa: CASSPTGRQYF
clone_size: few; d_call: TRBD1; v_call: TRBV27; cdr3_length: 15; j_call: TRBJ2-5; cdr3_nt: TGTGCCAGCAGTTCCACGGACAGGCTACAAGAGACCCAGTACTTC; cdr3_aa: CASSSTDRLQETQYF
clone_size: NA; d_call: NA; v_call: TRBV29-1; cdr3_length: 14; j_call: TRBJ2-1; cdr3_nt: TGCAGCGTTGTGCAGGGAACCACCTACAATGAGCAGTTCTTC; cdr3_aa: CSVVQGTTYNEQFF
clone_size: NA; d_call: NA; v_call: TRBV27; cdr3_length: 15; j_call: TRBJ2-1; cdr3_nt: TGTGCCAGCAGTTTATTAGCCCCCAGTAACAATGAGCAGTTCTTC; cdr3_aa: CASSLLAPSNNEQFF
clone_size: few; d_call: NA; v_call: TRBV5-4; cdr3_length: 15; j_call: TRBJ2-5; cdr3_nt: TGTGCCAGCAGCTTGGTAGGGGACTTACGGGAGACCCAGTACTTC; cdr3_aa: CASSLVGDLRETQYF
clone_size: few; d_call: TRBD1; v_call: TRBV7-2; cdr3_length: 18; j_call: TRBJ1-5; cdr3_nt: TGTGCCAGCAGCTTCCGGGACAGGGGGAATGGCGGCTATCAGCCCCAGCATTTT; cdr3_aa: CASSFRDRGNGGYQPQHF
clone_size: NA; d_call: NA; v_call: TRBV6-2/TRBV6-3; cdr3_length: 14; j_call: TRBJ2-5; cdr3_nt: TGTGCCAGCAGTTACCGCCAGGGCCAAGAGACCCAGTACTTC; cdr3_aa: CASSYRQGQETQYF
clone_size: NA; d_call: NA; v_call: TRBV18; cdr3_length: 12; j_call: TRBJ1-2; cdr3_nt: TGTGCCAGCTCACCGTTCGAAGGGGTCGACACCTTC; cdr3_aa: CASSPFEGVDTF
clone_size: NA; d_call: NA; v_call: TRBV10-3; cdr3_length: 15; j_call: TRBJ1-2; cdr3_nt: TGTGCCATCAGTGAGGTGCAGGGTGTCCCAGGGGGCTACACCTTC; cdr3_aa: CAISEVQGVPGGYTF
clone_size: many; d_call: NA; v_call: TRBV24-1; cdr3_length: 14; j_call: TRBJ2-1; cdr3_nt: TGTGCCACCAGTGACCGTAACGGGGGCAATGAGCAGTTCTTC; cdr3_aa: CATSDRNGGNEQFF
clone_size: few; d_call: NA; v_call: TRBV6-5; cdr3_length: 13; j_call: TRBJ1-1; cdr3_nt: TGTGCCAGCAGCGCAGACTTGAACACTGAAGCTTTCTTT; cdr3_aa: CASSADLNTEAFF
clone_size: NA; d_call: NA; v_call: TRBV6-2/TRBV6-3; cdr3_length: 12; j_call: TRBJ2-7; cdr3_nt: TGTGCCAGCAGTCACGGGTGGATGGAGCAGTACTTC; cdr3_aa: CASSHGWMEQYF
clone_size: few; d_call: TRBD2; v_call: TRBV10-3; cdr3_length: 18; j_call: TRBJ2-2; cdr3_nt: TGTGCCATCAGTGGCCCAGCGGGAGGATTTATCAACACCGGGGAGCTGTTTTTT; cdr3_aa: CAISGPAGGFINTGELFF
clone_size: NA; d_call: NA; v_call: TRBV11-1; cdr3_length: 13; j_call: TRBJ1-1; cdr3_nt: TGTGCCAGCAGCTCCGGGATAATCACTGAAGCTTTCTTT; cdr3_aa: CASSSGIITEAFF
clone_size: NA; d_call: NA; v_call: TRBV15; cdr3_length: 15; j_call: TRBJ2-5; cdr3_nt: TGTGCCACCAGCAGAGACGTCGGGGGCCAAGAGACCCAGTACTTC; cdr3_aa: CATSRDVGGQETQYF
clone_size: few; d_call: NA; v_call: TRBV27; cdr3_length: 13; j_call: TRBJ2-1; cdr3_nt: TGTGCCAGCAGTTTAAAGGACTACAATGAGCAGTTCTTC; cdr3_aa: CASSLKDYNEQFF
clone_size: few; d_call: NA; v_call: TRBV27; cdr3_length: 12; j_call: TRBJ1-5; cdr3_nt: TGTGCCAGCCCTCAAGACAATCAGCCCCAGCATTTT; cdr3_aa: CASPQDNQPQHF
clone_size: NA; d_call: NA; v_call: TRBV28; cdr3_length: 11; j_call: TRBJ2-7; cdr3_nt: TGTGCCAGCAGCCCTCGGGGGGAGCAGTACTTC; cdr3_aa: CASSPRGEQYF
clone_size: NA; d_call: TRBD2; v_call: TRBV20-1; cdr3_length: 14; j_call: TRBJ2-7; cdr3_nt: TGCAGTGCTAGAGGGGCTAGCGGGAGTGGTGAGCAGTACTTC; cdr3_aa: CSARGASGSGEQYF
clone_size: NA; d_call: NA; v_call: TRBV12-3/TRBV12-4; cdr3_length: 13; j_call: TRBJ2-1; cdr3_nt: TGTGCCAGCAGTGCCCTAAGCGCGAGCGAGCAGTTCTTC; cdr3_aa: CASSALSASEQFF
clone_size: NA; d_call: TRBD2; v_call: TRBV28; cdr3_length: 20; j_call: TRBJ2-1; cdr3_nt: TGTGCCAGCAGTTACCTATTGACTAGCGGGAGGCCGGTTGTCTACAATGAGCAGTTCTTC; cdr3_aa: CASSYLLTSGRPVVYNEQFF
clone_size: NA; d_call: NA; v_call: TRBV6-5; cdr3_length: 13; j_call: TRBJ2-1; cdr3_nt: TGTGCCAGCACCTCGGGACCCTACAATGAGCAGTTCTTC; cdr3_aa: CASTSGPYNEQFF
clone_size: few; d_call: NA; v_call: TRBV7-9; cdr3_length: 13; j_call: TRBJ2-5; cdr3_nt: TGTGCCAGCAACCCACAGGGACAAGAGACCCAGTACTTC; cdr3_aa: CASNPQGQETQYF
clone_size: NA; d_call: NA; v_call: TRBV28; cdr3_length: 13; j_call: TRBJ2-1; cdr3_nt: TGTGCCAGCACCCCAGGTCTATACAATGAGCAGTTCTTC; cdr3_aa: CASTPGLYNEQFF
clone_size: NA; d_call: TRBD1; v_call: TRBV20-1; cdr3_length: 15; j_call: TRBJ1-1; cdr3_nt: TGCAGTGCTAGAGAAGGGACAGGGGATTGGGATGAAGCTTTCTTT; cdr3_aa: CSAREGTGDWDEAFF
clone_size: NA; d_call: NA; v_call: TRBV18; cdr3_length: 15; j_call: TRBJ2-3; cdr3_nt: TGTGCCAGCTCACTCCGGGACATGGGAACAGATACGCAGTATTTT; cdr3_aa: CASSLRDMGTDTQYF
clone_size: NA; d_call: NA; v_call: TRBV5-6; cdr3_length: 17; j_call: TRBJ1-2; cdr3_nt: TGTGCCAGCAGAAGGGGTGAACAGGCACTCAACCTTTATGGCTACACCTTC; cdr3_aa: CASRRGEQALNLYGYTF
clone_size: NA; d_call: NA; v_call: TRBV28; cdr3_length: 14; j_call: TRBJ2-1; cdr3_nt: TGTGCCAGCAGTGTCAGGGGTCCCCACAATGAGCAGTTCTTC; cdr3_aa: CASSVRGPHNEQFF
clone_size: few; d_call: NA; v_call: TRBV27; cdr3_length: 9; j_call: TRBJ2-3; cdr3_nt: TGTGCCAGCAGAGATACGCAGTATTTT; cdr3_aa: CASRDTQYF
clone_size: NA; d_call: NA; v_call: TRBV18; cdr3_length: 15; j_call: TRBJ2-1; cdr3_nt: TGTGCCAGCTCACCTTGGGCAGGGGCTCACAATGAGCAGTTCTTC; cdr3_aa: CASSPWAGAHNEQFF